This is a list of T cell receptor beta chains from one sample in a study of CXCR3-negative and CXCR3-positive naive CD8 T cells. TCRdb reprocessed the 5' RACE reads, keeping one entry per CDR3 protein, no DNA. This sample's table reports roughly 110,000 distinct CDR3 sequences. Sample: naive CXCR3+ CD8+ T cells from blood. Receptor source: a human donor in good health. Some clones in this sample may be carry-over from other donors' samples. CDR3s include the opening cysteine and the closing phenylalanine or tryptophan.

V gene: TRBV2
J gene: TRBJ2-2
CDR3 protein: CASSGHGRTGELFF

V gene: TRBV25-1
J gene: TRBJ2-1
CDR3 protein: CASSEYGVKFF

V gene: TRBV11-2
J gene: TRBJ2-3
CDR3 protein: CASTRPPGDYTDTQYF

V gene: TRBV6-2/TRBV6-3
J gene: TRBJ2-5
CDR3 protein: CASRRTGGSYQETQYF

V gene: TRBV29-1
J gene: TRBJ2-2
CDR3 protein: CSVGKGSYTGELLF

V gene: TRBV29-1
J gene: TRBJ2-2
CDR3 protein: CSVVIRQSGELFF

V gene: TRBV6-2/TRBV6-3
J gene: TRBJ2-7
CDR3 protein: CASSYSSSYEQYF

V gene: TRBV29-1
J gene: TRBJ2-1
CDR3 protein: CSVGHARASYNEQFF

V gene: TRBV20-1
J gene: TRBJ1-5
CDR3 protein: CSAAGPGGQGNQPQHF

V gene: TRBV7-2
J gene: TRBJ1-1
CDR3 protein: CASSLVFRMNTEAFF

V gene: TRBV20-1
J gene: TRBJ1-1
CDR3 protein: CSARATGTGHTEAFF

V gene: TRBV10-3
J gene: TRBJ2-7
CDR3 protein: CAITRDSNSYEQYF

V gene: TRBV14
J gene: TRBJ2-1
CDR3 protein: CASSQLLAGRHNEQFF

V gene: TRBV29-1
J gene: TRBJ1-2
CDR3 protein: CSVPGPLSNGYTF

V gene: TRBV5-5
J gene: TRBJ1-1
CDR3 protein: CASSLYGQGLNTEAFF

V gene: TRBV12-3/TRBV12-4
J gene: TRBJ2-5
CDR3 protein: CASSLAIRLLKETQYF

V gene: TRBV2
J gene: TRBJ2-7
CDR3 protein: CASSETSGAYEQYF

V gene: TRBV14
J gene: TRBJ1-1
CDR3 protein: CASSQEGFNTEAFF

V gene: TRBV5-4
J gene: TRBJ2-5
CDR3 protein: CASSFRSQETQYF

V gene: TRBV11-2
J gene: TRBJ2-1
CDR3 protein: CASSFGVLERYNEQFF

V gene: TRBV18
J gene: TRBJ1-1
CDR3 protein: CASSEQAGMNTEAFF

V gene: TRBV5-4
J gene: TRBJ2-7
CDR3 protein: CASSFGRDYEQYF

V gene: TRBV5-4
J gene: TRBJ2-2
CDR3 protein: CASSSRTGAGELFF

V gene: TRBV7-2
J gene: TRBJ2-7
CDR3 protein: CASSLWGGLSYEQYF

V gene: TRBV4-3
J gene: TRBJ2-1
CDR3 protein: CASSQDMLAGGREQFF

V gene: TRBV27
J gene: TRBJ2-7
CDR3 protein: CASSLLGVGASSYEQYF

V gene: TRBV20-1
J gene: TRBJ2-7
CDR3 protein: CSARRTSSYEQYF

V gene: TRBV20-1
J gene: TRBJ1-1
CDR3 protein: CSASPPGRTTEAFF

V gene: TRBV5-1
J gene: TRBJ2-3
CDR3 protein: CASSLEPYADTQYF

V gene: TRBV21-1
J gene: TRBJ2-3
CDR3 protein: CASSKLAGRTDTQYF

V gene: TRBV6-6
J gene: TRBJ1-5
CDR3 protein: CASSYSLTGENQPQHF

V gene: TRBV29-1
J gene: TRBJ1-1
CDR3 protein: CSVEEGNTEAFF

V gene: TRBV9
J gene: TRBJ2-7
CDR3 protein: CASSAGQGKGYEQYF

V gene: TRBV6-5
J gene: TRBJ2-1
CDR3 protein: CASSPQGYEQFF

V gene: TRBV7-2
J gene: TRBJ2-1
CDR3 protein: CASSSLSTSGGAGEQFF

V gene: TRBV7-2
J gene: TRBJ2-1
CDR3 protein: CASAQDLGNNEQFF

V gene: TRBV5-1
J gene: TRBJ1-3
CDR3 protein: CASSLNWGNTIYF

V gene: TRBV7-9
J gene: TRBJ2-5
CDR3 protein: CASSPRRDTYQETQYF

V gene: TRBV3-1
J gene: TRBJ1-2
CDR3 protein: CASSQEYAGGGYTF

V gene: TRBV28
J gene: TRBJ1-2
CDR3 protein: CASRGDRTANYGYTF

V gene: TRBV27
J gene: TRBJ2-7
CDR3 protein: CASSMGPSGEQYF

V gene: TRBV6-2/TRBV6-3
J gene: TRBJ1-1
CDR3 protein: CASSYGAGTGSWNTEAFF

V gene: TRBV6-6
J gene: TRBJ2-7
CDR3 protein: CASGGDGLYEQYF

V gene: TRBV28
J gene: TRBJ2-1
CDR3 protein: CASSFREQGIIDEQFF

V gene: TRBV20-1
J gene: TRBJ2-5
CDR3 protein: CSARVIGSETQYF

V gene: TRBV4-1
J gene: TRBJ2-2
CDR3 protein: CASSQDNTGELFF

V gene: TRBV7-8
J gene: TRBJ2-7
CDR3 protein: CASSFRDIPYEQYF